This T cell receptor beta chain was sequenced in a study of OX40 agonist ivuxolimab in advanced cancers. About the full investigation: Ivuxolimab, which targeted the costimulatory receptor OX40 (CD134), was an agonistic, fully human IgG2 monoclonal antibody. The dose-escalation cohort was approximately 83% male with a mean age of about 60 years, ranging from roughly 20 to 80. Partial responses were achieved by three dose-escalation patients, of whom one had hepatocellular carcinoma and two had cutaneous melanoma. The monotherapy dose-escalation portion (N ≈ 56 patients) of the phase I ivuxolimab trial is reported in the paper. Peripheral TCRbeta sequencing aimed to test whether ivuxolimab altered TCR sequence diversity and caused clonal T-cell expansion. Patients were allowed to have had prior anti-PD-1, anti-PD-L1 or anti-CTLA-4 therapy, and approximately 39% of the dose-escalation patients had been treated with checkpoint inhibitors. Of the roughly 54 patients in dose escalation, around 19 had hepatocellular carcinoma, some 15 had melanoma, 9 had renal cell carcinoma and 9 had head and neck cancer. Intravenous ivuxolimab was administered to patients every 2 weeks at six dose levels: 0.01, 0.1, 0.3, 1.5, 3 and 10 mg/kg. Broader findings and caveats from the paper: At doses of 0.1 to 3.0 mg/kg, clonal expansion of both CD4+ and CD8+ blood T cells was observed from baseline to week 6. The antigen specificity of the clonally expanded peripheral T cells was not determined. Partial responders in the 0.1-3.0 mg/kg groups had among the lowest normalized peripheral clonal expansion, especially among CD8+ T cells. Low levels of normalized T-cell clonal expansion were also shown by some nonresponding patients. On average, CD8+ T cells showed more expanded clones than CD4+ T cells after ivuxolimab.

To note about this clone: It has no known antigen specificity. Base qualities are not provided; no much larger clone lies one nucleotide away.

Genomic DNA was extracted from sorted cells for sequencing of the TCRbeta CDR3 region. The immunoSEQ Assay was used for sequencing of TCRbeta CDR3 regions. TCRdb mirrors the immuneACCESS table, restricted to in-frame sequences. Some clones are absent from its copies; in checked studies, under half trace to an unresolved V gene, and the reason for the others is unknown. The sample includes 75,000 to 100,000 clones, with approximately 91% observed a single time. The leading ten clones occupy 0.55% to 0.7% of the sample. Patients with a history of autoimmune disease or receiving systemic immunosuppression were excluded from the trial. Peripheral blood for TCR sequencing was collected from all dose cohorts at baseline, on cycle 4 day 1, and on cycle 7 day 1. The samples were drawn from a first-in-human, open-label, multicenter phase I dose-escalation trial of ivuxolimab. Adults with locally advanced or metastatic melanoma, renal cell, hepatocellular, or head and neck squamous cell carcinoma were enrolled in the trial. Before TCR sequencing, CD4+ T cells and CD8+ T cells from peripheral blood were sorted into separate populations.

The germline V gene yields SGHRS for CDR1 and YFSETQ for CDR2. CDR3 length: 22 amino acids, cysteine to phenylalanine. The sequence is cut down to CDR3 DNA, 66 bases in frame from base 1. From V the trimming removes 0 bases and from J it removes 8 bases, while the gene matches leave 22 bases of the junction unaccounted for. The source of this sequence is an adult with an advanced solid tumor such as melanoma, head and neck, liver or kidney cancer. This sequence uses TRBV5-1 and TRBJ2-1; TRBD2 lines up with 14 middle nucleotides. Sequenced here: CD4+ or CD8+ T cells sorted from blood, sampled in a trial of the OX40 agonist ivuxolimab. In nucleotides, the sequence is TGCGCCAGCAGCTTGGGGTCGACCGGGACTAGCGGGAGAGGGGGATCGTCGGATGAGCAGTTCTTC. Translated, this is CASSLGSTGTSGRGGSSDEQFF. This CDR3, with the reference TRBV5-1 and TRBJ2-1 proteins standing in past its ends, gives the full variable domain KAGVTQTPRYLIKTRGQQVTLSCSPISGHRSVSWYQQTPGQGLQFLFEYFSETQRNKGNFPGRFSGRQFSNSRSEMNVSTLELGDSALYLCASSLGSTGTSGRGGSSDEQFFGPGTRLTVL.